The T cell receptor beta chain described here comes from a study of T cells in Graves' hyperthyroidism and ophthalmopathy. V gave up 4 bases and J gave up 4 bases; unmatched junction bases: 16. This CDR3 is built from 19 residues. Germline values: CDR1 LNHNV, CDR2 YYDKDF (reference sequence). This clonotype was counted ten times or more. The source material, RNA transcripts, was used to amplify TCR beta CDR3 regions. During a first-round RT-PCR of the TCR CDR3, the HTBI primer set was used. TCRdb reprocessed the multiplex PCR reads with MiXCR, giving one entry per CDR3 protein. This sample yields around 290,000 distinct CDR3 sequences, of which roughly 15% are seen a single time; less than 8% belongs to the top ten. Calling Graves' hyperthyroidism stable meant ophthalmopathy did not progress within 18 months. The hyperthyroidism was newly diagnosed and had lasted under 2 months; the patients were aged 18 to 65. Uncontrolled infection, other autoimmune disease, pregnancy or lactation led to exclusion.

The chain recombines TRBV15 with TRBJ1-5, with TRBD1 matching over 10 bases. Sequenced material: blood. The sequence was obtained from a woman aged 40 to 49 with Graves' hyperthyroidism. The CDR3 DNA is TGTGCCACCAGCACCTACCGGGACAGGGGCTTTGCGGCGAATCAGCCCCAGCATTTT. It encodes CATSTYRDRGFAANQPQHF.